This TCR beta chain was captured in a study of blood T cell repertoires in COVID-19. At the level of the study: Acute and convalescent COVID-19 specimens originated in the United States, Italy and Spain. PBMCs, B-cell-depleted T cells, or T cells provided the cDNA or gDNA that made up the material.

There are a few counts of this clone. In the study's own analysis: Cell counts per sample came from amplifying reference gene primers. Repertoires were generated with immunoSEQ multiplex PCR, while TCRdb's copy carries only in-frame clones and drops some. That table is the source of V, J and clone size, and D and trimming were worked out from the DNA. The table records about 130,000 clones, 60% to 80% of them present only once. The CDR3 is 21 amino acids. The receptor was isolated from a man between 60 and 75 years old who had recovered from COVID-19. This rearrangement joins TRBV21-1 to TRBJ2-7; no DNA check was done on the table's D call, TRBD1. TRBV21-1 is shown as a pseudogene. The sample was peripheral blood. CDR3 protein: CASSKYPRQGWSHLGTYEQYF. The CDR3 region has the DNA TGTGCCAGCAGCAAATACCCTAGACAGGGGTGGTCACACCTAGGAACTTACGAGCAGTACTTC.